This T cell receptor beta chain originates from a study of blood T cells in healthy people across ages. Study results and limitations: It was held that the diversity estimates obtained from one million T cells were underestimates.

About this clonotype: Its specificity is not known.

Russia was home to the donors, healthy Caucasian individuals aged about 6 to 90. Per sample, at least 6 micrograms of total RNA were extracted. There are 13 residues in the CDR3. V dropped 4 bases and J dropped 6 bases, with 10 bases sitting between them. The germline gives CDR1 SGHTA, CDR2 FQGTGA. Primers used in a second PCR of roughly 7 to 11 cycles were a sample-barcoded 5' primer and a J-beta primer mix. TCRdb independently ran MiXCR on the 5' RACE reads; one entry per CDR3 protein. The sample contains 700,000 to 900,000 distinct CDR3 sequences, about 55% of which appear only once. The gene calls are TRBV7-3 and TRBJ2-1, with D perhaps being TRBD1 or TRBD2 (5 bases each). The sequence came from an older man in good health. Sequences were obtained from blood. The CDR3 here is CASSSRDGNEQFF. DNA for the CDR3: TGTGCCAGCAGCTCCCGGGACGGCAATGAGCAGTTCTTC.